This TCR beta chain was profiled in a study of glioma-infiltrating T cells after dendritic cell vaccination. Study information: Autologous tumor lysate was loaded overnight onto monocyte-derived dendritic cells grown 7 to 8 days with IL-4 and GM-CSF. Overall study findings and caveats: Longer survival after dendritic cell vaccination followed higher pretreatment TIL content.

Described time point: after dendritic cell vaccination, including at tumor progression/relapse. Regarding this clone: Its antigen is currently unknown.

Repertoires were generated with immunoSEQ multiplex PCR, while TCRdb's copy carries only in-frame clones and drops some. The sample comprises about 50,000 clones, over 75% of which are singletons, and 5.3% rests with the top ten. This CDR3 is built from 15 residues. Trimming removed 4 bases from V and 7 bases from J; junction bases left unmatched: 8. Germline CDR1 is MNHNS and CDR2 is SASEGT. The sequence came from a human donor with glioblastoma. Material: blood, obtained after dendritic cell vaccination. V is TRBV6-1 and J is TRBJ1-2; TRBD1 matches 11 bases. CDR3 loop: CASSVEDRGRFGYTF. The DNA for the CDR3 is TGTGCCAGCAGTGTAGAGGACAGGGGGCGCTTTGGCTACACCTTC.